This TCR beta chain comes out of a study of blood T cells in healthy people across ages. General study results and limits: The long-lived group displayed more naive CD4+ cells, plus higher diversity, than the aged donors did. Naive T cell percentage strongly correlated with TCR beta diversity.

This clonotype occurred a few times. The antigen remains undetermined. A second about 7 to 12 cycle PCR used barcoded and J-beta primers. TCRdb recomputed calls from the 5' RACE reads with MiXCR, one row per CDR3 protein. The sample lists nearly 800,000 distinct CDR3 sequences; around a quarter were seen once. Germline V gene sequence: CDR1 SGHTA, CDR2 FQGNSA. The J segment lost 4 bases and the V segment lost 1 base, leaving 8 bases of the junction unmatched. This CDR3 is built from 17 residues. The same data also went into a second study, on T cells of mothers and their children.

Sequenced material: blood. The rearrangement links TRBV7-2 to TRBJ2-1; 9 positions match TRBD2. The sequence derives from a boy between 10 and 17 years old in good health. The CDR3 protein is CASSLVGLAGGYNEQFF. In DNA, the CDR3 is TGTGCCAGCAGCTTAGTGGGACTAGCCGGGGGATACAATGAGCAGTTCTTC.